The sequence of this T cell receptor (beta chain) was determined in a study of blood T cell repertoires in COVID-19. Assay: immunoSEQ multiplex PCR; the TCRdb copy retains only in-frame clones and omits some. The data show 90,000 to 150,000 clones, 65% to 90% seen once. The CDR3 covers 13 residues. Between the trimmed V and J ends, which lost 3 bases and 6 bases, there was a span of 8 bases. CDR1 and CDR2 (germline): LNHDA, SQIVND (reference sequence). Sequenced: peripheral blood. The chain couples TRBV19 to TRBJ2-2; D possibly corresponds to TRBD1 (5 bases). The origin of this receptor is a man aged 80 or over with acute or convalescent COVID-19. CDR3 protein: CASSIRGAGELFF. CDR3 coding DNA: TGTGCCAGTAGTATTAGGGGCGCCGGGGAGCTGTTTTTT. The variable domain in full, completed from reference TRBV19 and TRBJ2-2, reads DGGITQSPKYLFRKEGQNVTLSCEQNLNHDAMYWYRQDPGQGLRLIYYSQIVNDFQKGDIAEGYSVSREKKESFPLTVTSAQKNPTAFYLCASSIRGAGELFFGEGSRLTVL.